This T cell receptor beta chain was documented in a study of CD8 T cells in ankylosing spondylitis. Findings and caveats of the study: In peripheral blood, disease-linked CD8+ clones occurred at relatively low frequencies. The clones that were linked to disease were reported to be significantly enriched in matched synovial fluid samples from ankylosing spondylitis patients. A motif of 7 to 9 highly homologous TCR beta variants was seen as apparently characteristic of ankylosing spondylitis blood. Earlier work had already found some motif variants in reactive arthritis synovial fluid and blood.

Germline V gene lookup returns CDR1 MGHRA and CDR2 YSYEKL. There are 15 residues in the CDR3. V lost 0 bases to trimming and J lost 1 base, with 6 bases between them. Libraries for TCR beta were made by quantitative 5'-RACE with molecular barcodes. In TCRdb, the 5' RACE reads were re-called with MiXCR into one record per CDR3 protein. This sample has roughly 220,000 distinct CDR3 sequences, with about 17% found just once. A word on this clonotype: Its antigen is currently unknown.

The sequence derives from a male donor with ankylosing spondylitis. Sequencing input: blood, either unsorted or a sorted T cell fraction (not recorded which). The rearrangement links TRBV4-1 to TRBJ2-2; D is unclear. The DNA for the CDR3 is TGCGCCAGCAGCCAAGATCTTGAGAACACCGGGGAGCTGTTTTTT. Amino acids: CASSQDLENTGELFF.